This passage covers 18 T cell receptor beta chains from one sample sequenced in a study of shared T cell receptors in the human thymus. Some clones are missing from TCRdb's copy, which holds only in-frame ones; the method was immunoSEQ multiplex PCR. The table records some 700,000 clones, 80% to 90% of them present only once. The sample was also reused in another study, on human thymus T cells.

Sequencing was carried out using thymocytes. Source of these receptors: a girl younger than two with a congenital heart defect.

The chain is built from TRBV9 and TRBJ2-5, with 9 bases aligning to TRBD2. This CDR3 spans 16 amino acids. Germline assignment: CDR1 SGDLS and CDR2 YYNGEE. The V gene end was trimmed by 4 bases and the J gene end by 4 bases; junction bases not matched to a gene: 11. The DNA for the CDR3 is TGTGCCAGCAGCCCTCTCCGCGGGGGGGAAATAGAGACCCAGTACTTC. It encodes CASSPLRGGEIETQYF.

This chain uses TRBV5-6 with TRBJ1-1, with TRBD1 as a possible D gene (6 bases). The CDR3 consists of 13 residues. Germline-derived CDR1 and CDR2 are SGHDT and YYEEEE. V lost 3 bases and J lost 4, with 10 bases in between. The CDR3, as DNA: TGTGCCAGCAGCTCGGGAGGGGGCACTGAAGCTTTCTTT. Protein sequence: CASSSGGGTEAFF.

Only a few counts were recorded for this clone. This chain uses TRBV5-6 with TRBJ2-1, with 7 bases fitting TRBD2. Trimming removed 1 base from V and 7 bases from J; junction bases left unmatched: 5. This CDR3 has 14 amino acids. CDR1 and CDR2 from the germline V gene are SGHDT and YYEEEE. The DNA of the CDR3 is TGTGCCAGCAGCTTGATGCGGGGGTGGAATGAGCAGTTCTTC. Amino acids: CASSLMRGWNEQFF.

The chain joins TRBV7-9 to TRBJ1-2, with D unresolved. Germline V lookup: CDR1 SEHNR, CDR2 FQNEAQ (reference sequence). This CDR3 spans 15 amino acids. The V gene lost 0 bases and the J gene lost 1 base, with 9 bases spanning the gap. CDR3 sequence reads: CASSLAPGLNYGYTF. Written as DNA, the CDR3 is TGTGCCAGCAGCTTAGCCCCAGGACTTAACTATGGCTACACCTTC.

The CDR3 loop is CASRNTSYNEQFF. In DNA form, the CDR3 reads TGCGCCAGCAGAAACACCAGCTACAATGAGCAGTTCTTC. This sequence joins TRBV5-1 and TRBJ2-1; unclear D gene. The V gene's germline CDR1 is SGHRS and CDR2 YFSETQ. CDR3 length equals 13 residues. Deletions cut 5 bases from V and 3 bases from J, with 9 bases between.

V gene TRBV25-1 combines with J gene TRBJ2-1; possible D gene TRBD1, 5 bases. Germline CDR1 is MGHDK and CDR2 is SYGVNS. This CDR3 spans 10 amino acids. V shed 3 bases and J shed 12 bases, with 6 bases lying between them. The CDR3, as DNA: TGTGCCAGCAGTGACAGGGTGCAGTTCTTC. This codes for CASSDRVQFF.

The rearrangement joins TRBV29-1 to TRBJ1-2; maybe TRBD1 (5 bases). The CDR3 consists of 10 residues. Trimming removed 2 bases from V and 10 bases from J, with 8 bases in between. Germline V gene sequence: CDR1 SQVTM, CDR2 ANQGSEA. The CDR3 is CSVEPGLYTF. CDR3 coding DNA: TGCAGCGTTGAACCAGGGCTCTACACCTTC.

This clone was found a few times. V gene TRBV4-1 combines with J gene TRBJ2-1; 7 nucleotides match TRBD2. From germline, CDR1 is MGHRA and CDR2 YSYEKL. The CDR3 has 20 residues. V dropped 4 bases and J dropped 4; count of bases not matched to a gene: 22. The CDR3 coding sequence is TGCGCCAGCAGCCGACCCCACGACGGGGAGGGATCCTATTCGTACAATGAGCAGTTCTTC. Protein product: CASSRPHDGEGSYSYNEQFF.

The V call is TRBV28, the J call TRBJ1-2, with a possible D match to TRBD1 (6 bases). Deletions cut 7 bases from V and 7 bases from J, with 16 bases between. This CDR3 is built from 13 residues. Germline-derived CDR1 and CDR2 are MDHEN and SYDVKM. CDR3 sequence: CASTTSGASGYTF. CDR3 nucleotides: TGTGCCAGCACCACGTCAGGGGCGAGTGGCTACACCTTC.

Written as DNA, the CDR3 is TGCGCCAGCAGCCAAGGCCCGCTAGCGGCTAACAATGAGCAGTTCTTC. The encoded protein is CASSQGPLAANNEQFF. V is TRBV10-1 and J is TRBJ2-1; 7 bases fit TRBD2. CDR1 is WNHNN, CDR2 SYGVQD, per germline (reference sequence). The CDR3 consists of 16 residues. Trimming at V came to 6 bases and at J to 5 bases, leaving 13 bases not matched to a gene.

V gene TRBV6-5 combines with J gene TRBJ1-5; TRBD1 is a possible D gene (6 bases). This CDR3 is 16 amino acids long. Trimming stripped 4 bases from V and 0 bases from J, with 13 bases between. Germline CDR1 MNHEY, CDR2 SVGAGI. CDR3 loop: CASSFGQIYSNQPQHF. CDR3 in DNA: TGTGCCAGCAGTTTCGGACAGATATATAGCAATCAGCCCCAGCATTTT.

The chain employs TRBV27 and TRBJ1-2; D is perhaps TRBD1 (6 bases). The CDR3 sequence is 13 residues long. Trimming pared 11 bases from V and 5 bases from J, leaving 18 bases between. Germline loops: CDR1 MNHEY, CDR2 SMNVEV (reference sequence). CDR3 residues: CAAKRQDLYGYTF. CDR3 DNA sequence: TGTGCCGCGAAGCGACAGGACCTATATGGCTACACCTTC.

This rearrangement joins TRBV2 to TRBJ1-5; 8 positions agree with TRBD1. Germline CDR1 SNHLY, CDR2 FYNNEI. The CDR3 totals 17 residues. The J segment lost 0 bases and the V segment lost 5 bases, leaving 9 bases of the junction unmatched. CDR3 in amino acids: CASSQTGQGNSNQPQHF. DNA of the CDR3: TGTGCCAGCAGTCAGACTGGACAGGGTAATAGCAATCAGCCCCAGCATTTT.

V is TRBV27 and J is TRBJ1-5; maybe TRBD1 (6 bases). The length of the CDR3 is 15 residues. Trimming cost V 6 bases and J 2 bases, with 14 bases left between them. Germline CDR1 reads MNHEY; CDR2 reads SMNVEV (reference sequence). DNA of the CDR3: TGTGCCAGCAGACGCAGGGGTGATGGCAATCAGCCCCAGCATTTT. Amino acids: CASRRRGDGNQPQHF.

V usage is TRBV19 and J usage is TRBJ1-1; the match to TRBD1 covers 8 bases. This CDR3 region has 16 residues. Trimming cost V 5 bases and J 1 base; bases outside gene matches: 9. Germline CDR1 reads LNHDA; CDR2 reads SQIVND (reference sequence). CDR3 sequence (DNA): TGTGCCAGTAGTGCAAGCAGGGGGCCCCGGAACACTGAAGCTTTCTTT. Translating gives CASSASRGPRNTEAFF.

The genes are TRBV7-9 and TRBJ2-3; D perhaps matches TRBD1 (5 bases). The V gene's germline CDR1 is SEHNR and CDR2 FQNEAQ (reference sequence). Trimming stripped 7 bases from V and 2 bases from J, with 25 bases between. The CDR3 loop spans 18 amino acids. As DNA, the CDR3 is TGTGCCAGCACGCTGCACGTCAGGGCGGAGAAGGACACAGATACGCAGTATTTT. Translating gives CASTLHVRAEKDTDTQYF.

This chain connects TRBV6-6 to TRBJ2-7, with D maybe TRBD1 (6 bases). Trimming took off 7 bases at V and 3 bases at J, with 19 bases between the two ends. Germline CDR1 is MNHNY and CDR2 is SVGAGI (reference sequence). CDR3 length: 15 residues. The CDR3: CASTQWGRGYYEQYF. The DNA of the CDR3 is TGTGCCAGCACCCAGTGGGGCAGGGGTTACTACGAGCAGTACTTC.

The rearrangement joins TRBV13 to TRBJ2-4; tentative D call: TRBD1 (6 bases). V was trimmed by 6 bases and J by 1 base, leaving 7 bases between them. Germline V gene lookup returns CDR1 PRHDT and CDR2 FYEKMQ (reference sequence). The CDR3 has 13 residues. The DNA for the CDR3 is TGTGCCAGCAGTCAGGGGGCCAAAAACATTCAGTACTTC. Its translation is CASSQGAKNIQYF.